This T cell receptor beta chain was profiled in a study of cytomegalovirus exposure and HLA in healthy donors. About the study: The roughly 670 first-cohort repertoires shared a platform with the 120 or so validation repertoires, as reported in a later analysis. General observations from the study: It was 150 to 200 TCR beta chains that were listed as cytomegalovirus-associated. The classifier reportedly diagnosed cytomegalovirus status with high sensitivity and specificity.

The V gene's germline CDR1 is ENHRY and CDR2 SYGVKD. This CDR3 contains 13 residues. Trimming removed 7 bases from V and 9 bases from J, with 18 bases in between. Assay used: immunoSEQ multiplex PCR; TCRdb lists only in-frame clones, some missing. The table shows some 170,000 clones, with about 96% occurring only once. The table lists this clone with a few counts. Its antigen is still unknown. The clonotype originates from a woman younger than 35 in good health and CMV-seronegative. The sample comprised PBMCs. This chain connects TRBV10-3 to TRBJ1-2; D is perhaps TRBD1 (6 bases). The CDR3 here is CAITVEQGRRYTF. The CDR3 coding sequence is TGTGCCATCACGGTCGAACAGGGTAGGCGCTACACCTTC.